The 3 T cell receptor beta chains listed next were all sequenced from one sample in a study of blood T cells in healthy people across ages. A second PCR, run for about 7 to 12 cycles, used a sample-barcoded 5' primer plus a J-beta primer mix. One entry per CDR3 protein, called by TCRdb with MiXCR from the 5' RACE reads. The sample consists of about 1 million distinct CDR3 sequences, 40% to 50% of them appearing once. Material for sequencing was blood. Receptor source: a woman aged 60 to 75 in good health.

This clonotype was detected a few times. The chain is built from TRBV20-1 and TRBJ2-3, with D unresolved. Per germline, CDR1 DFQATT and CDR2 SNEGSKA (reference sequence). The CDR3 loop spans 14 amino acids. V was trimmed by 6 bases and J by 4 bases, leaving 17 bases between them. In nucleotides, the CDR3 is TGCAGTGCCCATCGGATGTCCGCCCCAGATACGCAGTATTTT. It encodes CSAHRMSAPDTQYF.

As to this clonotype: The junction and the germline gene differ at one end; a read error may be behind it. The chain uses TRBV12-5 and TRBJ2-5, with 7 bases matching TRBD1. The CDR3 has 14 residues. The germline V gene has CDR1 LGHNT and CDR2 FRNRAP. CDR3 bases: TGTACTAGTGGACGGGACAGTCTGGGAGAGACCCAGTACTTC. Protein sequence: CTSGRDSLGETQYF. Complete variable domain (other parts from reference TRBV12-5 and TRBJ2-5): DARVTQTPRHKVTEMGQEVTMRCQPILGHNTVFWYRQTMMQGLELLAYFRNRAPLDDSGMPKDRFSAEMPDATLATLKIQPSEPRDSAVYFCTSGRDSLGETQYFGPGTRLLVL.

This clonotype showed up just a few times. The chain uses TRBV4-2 and TRBJ2-3; TRBD2 aligns across 11 bases. Germline V gene data show CDR1 as LGHNA and CDR2 as YNFKEQ. V shed 0 bases and J 5 bases; nucleotides not matched to a gene: 7. The CDR3 is made up of 17 amino acids. The CDR3 nucleotides are TGTGCCAGCAGCCAAGATGCTAGCGGGAGGAGGGGAGATACGCAGTATTTT. Protein product: CASSQDASGRRGDTQYF.